This T cell receptor beta chain came from a study of blood T cell repertoires in COVID-19. The wider study: Researchers got acute and convalescent COVID-19 samples from the United States, Italy and Spain. PBMCs, B-cell-depleted T cells, or T cells were the source of the cDNA or gDNA that made up the material.

From germline, CDR1 is SGHRS and CDR2 YFSETQ. The CDR3 totals 14 residues. V was clipped by 0 bases and J by 1 base, with 7 bases between them. Methods used by the authors: The authors estimated nucleated cell counts from reference gene primer amplification. Method: immunoSEQ multiplex PCR; TCRdb's copy keeps in-frame clones and lacks some. V and J calls plus clone size are reproduced from that table; the DNA served to infer D and trimming. The table has about 88,000 clones, around 90% seen once. Material: peripheral blood. The rearrangement uses TRBV5-1 and TRBJ1-1; D gene unclear. This TCR derives from a male donor with acute or convalescent COVID-19. The CDR3 DNA reads as TGCGCCAGCAGCTTGGTCGGCGGGAACACTGAAGCTTTCTTT. Translating it yields CASSLVGGNTEAFF.